One sample yielded the 4 T cell receptor beta chains listed below, sequenced in a study of cytomegalovirus exposure and HLA in healthy donors. PCR amplification relied on 60 Vbeta primers (plus 13 Jbeta primers). Libraries were prepared by immunoSEQ multiplex PCR; TCRdb keeps only in-frame clonotypes and omits some of them. Of roughly 70,000 clones in the sample, roughly four fifths were seen once. Specimen: PBMCs. These receptor sequences come from a middle-aged man in good health and CMV-seronegative.

CDR3 region: CATSLRFNEQFF. DNA of the CDR3: TGTGCCACCAGCCTGCGGTTCAATGAGCAGTTCTTC. This sequence joins TRBV15 and TRBJ2-1; D gene unclear. The V end was cut by 5 bases, the J end by 6 bases, with 8 bases between. Germline V gene sequence: CDR1 LNHNV, CDR2 YYDKDF (reference sequence). The CDR3 runs to 12 residues.

The V call is TRBV5-1, the J call TRBJ1-1; D is uncertain. This CDR3 spans 15 amino acids. Germline values: CDR1 SGHRS, CDR2 YFSETQ. Trimming pared 2 bases from V and 1 base from J, leaving 12 bases between. The CDR3 protein is CASSFQAPENTEAFF. The CDR3 DNA sequence: TGCGCCAGCAGCTTTCAAGCGCCGGAGAACACTGAAGCTTTCTTT.

The chain recombines TRBV11-2 with TRBJ2-7, with D perhaps TRBD2 (5 bases). The V and J ends lost 5 bases and 7 bases respectively, with 15 bases between them. CDR1 is SGHAT, CDR2 FQNNGV, per germline. The CDR3 covers 13 residues. CDR3 in amino acids: CASSADYTFEQYF. As DNA, the CDR3 is TGTGCCAGCAGCGCCGACTATACCTTTGAGCAGTACTTC.

This clone has a single count. The chain has TRBV11-3 and TRBJ2-1; 9 bases match TRBD2. The germline V gene encodes CDR1 SGHNT and CDR2 YENEEA. Unmatched junction bases numbered 7, after V lost 2 bases and J lost 8 bases. The CDR3 has 15 residues. DNA for the CDR3: TGTGCCAGCAGCTTAATCCTAGCGGGAATGCATGAGCAGTTCTTC. Amino acid sequence: CASSLILAGMHEQFF.